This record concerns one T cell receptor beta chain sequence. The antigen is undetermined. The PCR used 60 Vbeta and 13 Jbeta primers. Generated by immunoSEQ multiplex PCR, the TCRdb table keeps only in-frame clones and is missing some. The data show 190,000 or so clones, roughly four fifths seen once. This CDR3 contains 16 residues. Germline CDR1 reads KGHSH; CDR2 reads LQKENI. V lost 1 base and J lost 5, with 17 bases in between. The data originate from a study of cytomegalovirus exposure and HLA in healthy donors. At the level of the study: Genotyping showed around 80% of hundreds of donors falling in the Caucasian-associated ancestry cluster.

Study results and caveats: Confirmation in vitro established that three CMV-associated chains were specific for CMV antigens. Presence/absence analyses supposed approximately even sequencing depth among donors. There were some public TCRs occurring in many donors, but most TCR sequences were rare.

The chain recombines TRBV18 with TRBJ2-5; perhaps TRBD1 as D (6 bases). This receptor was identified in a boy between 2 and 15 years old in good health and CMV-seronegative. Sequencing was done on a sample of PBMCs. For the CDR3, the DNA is TGTGCCAGCTCACCACAGGAAACAGGGTCCGATGAGACCCAGTACTTC. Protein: CASSPQETGSDETQYF.